This entry features one T cell receptor (beta chain) sequence. This receptor's antigen is unknown. Per-base quality was not reported, and no clone a single base away is much larger than it. Each collaborating institution followed its own protocols to collect whole blood in K2EDTA tubes. Collaborator samples were shipped for TCRbeta analysis as frozen whole blood, isolated PBMCs, or DNA extracted from either sample type. The record originates from a study of blood T cell repertoires in COVID-19 (dated by TCRdb to about 2020). Background on the whole study: Samples from collaborators originated in the United States, Italy and Spain and spanned both the acute and convalescent phases of COVID-19. The material from the prospective study consisted of cDNA or gDNA derived from T cells, B-cell-depleted T cells, or PBMCs. Deeply sampled blood TCRbeta repertoires from subjects exposed to, actively infected with, or recovered from COVID-19 were included in the dataset. A freely available public database, intended as a resource for researchers studying the immune response to SARS-CoV-2, is where the repertoires were released. Samples were obtained from the ongoing ImmuneRACE study (first 160 participants) and from 1,254 subjects provided by 6 global collaborators. The sample metadata nearly always contained a de-identified subject ID, COVID-19 status, age in years and sex. Where available, HLA class I and class II types were taken from metadata supplied by the sample provider and were not determined by assay-based typing. Overall study results and their limits: How much clinical and demographic metadata was included differed by source and by participant, and the metadata was provided uncurated.

TCRbeta CDR3 regions were amplified from genomic DNA using the immunoSEQ Assay, a bias-controlled multiplex PCR. As for the original processing: The number of nucleated cells in each sample was estimated by amplification of reference gene primers within the assay. To quantify the absolute abundance of each unique TCRbeta CDR3 rearrangement, sequence reads were collapsed and filtered. For each sample, productive Simpson clonality was calculated as the square root of Simpson's diversity index across productive rearrangements. TCRdb retrieved this table from immuneACCESS and kept in-frame rearrangements only. Not all clones are present; in checked studies, unresolved V genes account for under half, and no reason is known for the remainder. The DNA gave D and trimming, while V, J and clone size come from that table. The sample table holds some 100,000 clones, of which around nine tenths were seen once. Clones ranked in the top ten supply around 4.7% of the sample.

From the cysteine through the phenylalanine, the CDR3 covers 15 amino acids. The kept DNA is CDR3 alone, 45 bases in frame from the first base. V loses 8 bases, J loses 5 bases, and the germline ends lie 20 bases apart. The rearrangement joined TRBV5-3 to TRBJ1-3; no D segment can be confidently identified. TRBV5-3 is placed among ORFs of uncertain function. The sequence derives from a woman older than 75 with active COVID-19. The specimen was peripheral blood. The CDR3 sequence is CASPSIGPTRNTIYF. The DNA sequence follows: TGTGCCAGTCCGTCAATCGGTCCCACCAGAAACACCATATATTTT.